These 26 T cell receptor beta chains were sequenced from one sample in a study of cytomegalovirus exposure and HLA in healthy donors. Use of 60 Vbeta and 13 Jbeta primers characterized the PCR. Sequenced by immunoSEQ multiplex PCR; TCRdb stores in-frame clones only, minus some. The sample shows over 15,000 clones, under 90% of them seen only once. Sequencing was performed on PBMCs. These receptors originate from a human donor in good health.

The gene calls are TRBV18 and TRBJ1-1, with D perhaps TRBD1 (6 bases). This CDR3 is 16 amino acids long. The V end lost 3 bases, the J end lost 2 bases, and 16 bases lay between the germline ends. Germline V CDR1 and CDR2: KGHSH, LQKENI. CDR3 residues: CASSPSYGQKNTEAFF. In nucleotides, the CDR3 is TGTGCCAGCTCACCCTCGTATGGACAGAAAAACACTGAAGCTTTCTTT.

This CDR3 reads CAWSGTSGSKMRYQETQYF. In DNA form, the CDR3 reads TGTGCCTGGAGTGGGACTAGCGGGAGTAAGATGAGGTACCAAGAGACCCAGTACTTC. The rearrangement links TRBV30 to TRBJ2-5; 13 nucleotides match TRBD2. The CDR3 contains 19 residues. Germline trimming cut 1 base from V and 0 bases from J; bases unmatched to any gene: 11. Germline CDR1 is GTSNPN and CDR2 is SVGIG (reference sequence).

This clone was found once. The V and J genes are TRBV19 and TRBJ2-5, with D hard to call. The CDR3 totals 15 residues. Trimming removed 4 bases from V and 5 bases from J, with 17 bases in between. Germline loops: CDR1 LNHDA, CDR2 SQIVND (reference sequence). The CDR3 DNA reads TGTGCCAGTAGTAGCCGACCGCGATTCGGGGAGACCCAGTACTTC. Encoded protein: CASSSRPRFGETQYF.

The chain employs TRBV6-6 and TRBJ1-1; D remains unclear. The ends were cut back, 7 bases at V and 1 base at J, with 10 bases in the middle. Germline V gene data show CDR1 as MNHNY and CDR2 as SVGAGI (reference sequence). The CDR3 has 13 residues. Here the CDR3 reads CASTGLSNTEAFF. The CDR3 nucleotides are TGTGCCAGCACGGGGTTATCGAACACTGAAGCTTTCTTT.

V and J are TRBV7-3 and TRBJ2-7; TRBD2 matches 10 bases. CDR1 SGHTA and CDR2 FQGTGA come from the germline V gene. V shed 4 bases and J 7 bases; nucleotides not matched to a gene: 4. The CDR3 has 13 residues. In nucleotides, the CDR3 is TGTGCCAGCAGCTCTAGCGGGGGAGGGGAGCAGTACTTC. Amino acid sequence: CASSSSGGGEQYF.

The chain combines TRBV11-2 with TRBJ2-3, with 12 bases aligning to TRBD2. This CDR3 comprises 14 residues. The V gene's germline CDR1 is SGHAT and CDR2 FQNNGV. Trimming at V came to 5 bases and at J to 6 bases, leaving 3 bases not matched to a gene. CDR3 coding DNA: TGTGCCAGCAGCCTAGCGGGAGGGGTTGATACGCAGTATTTT. Translated, it gives CASSLAGGVDTQYF.

This clone was picked up a small number of times. The V and J genes are TRBV6-5 and TRBJ1-1; 7 bases agree with TRBD1. CDR1 is MNHEY and CDR2 is SVGAGI in the germline V gene. The CDR3 contains 15 residues. J lost 4 bases, V lost 2 bases, and 7 bases had no gene match. The chain's CDR3 is CASSYGVTGATEAFF. CDR3 DNA: TGTGCCAGCAGTTACGGGGTAACAGGGGCCACTGAAGCTTTCTTT.

A few counts support this clone. V is TRBV11-2 and J is TRBJ2-1; 8 bases are shared with TRBD2. This CDR3 spans 16 amino acids. Germline CDR1 and CDR2: SGHAT and FQNNGV. V trimming: 5 bases; J trimming: 0 bases; junction bases outside the gene matches: 6. The CDR3 loop is CASSRYSGNSYNEQFF. The CDR3 DNA sequence: TGTGCCAGCAGCCGATATAGCGGGAACTCCTACAATGAGCAGTTCTTC.

The V and J genes are TRBV19 and TRBJ2-7; 10 bases are shared with TRBD1. Per germline, CDR1 LNHDA and CDR2 SQIVND (reference sequence). CDR3 length: 19 residues. J was trimmed by 1 base and V by 4 bases; bases with no gene match: 16. CDR3 residues: CASSTRQGAPPFKSYEQYF. In DNA, the CDR3 is TGTGCCAGTAGTACCCGACAGGGGGCCCCCCCATTCAAATCCTACGAGCAGTACTTC.

V is TRBV30 and J is TRBJ2-7, with D maybe TRBD2 (5 bases). Germline CDR1 GTSNPN, CDR2 SVGIG (reference sequence). With 5 bases removed from V and 2 bases from J, the gap between germline ends came to 10 bases. The CDR3 consists of 12 residues. Here the CDR3 reads CAWGSGPYEQYF. DNA of the CDR3: TGTGCCTGGGGCAGCGGCCCCTACGAGCAGTACTTC.

Relative to its sample, this clone is medium-sized (0.01 to 0.1%). V is TRBV6-1 and J is TRBJ1-2, with unresolved D. The V gene lost 7 bases and the J gene lost 5 bases, with 14 bases spanning the gap. The CDR3 loop spans 13 amino acids. CDR1 is MNHNS, CDR2 SASEGT, per germline. The CDR3 DNA sequence: TGTGCCAGCACTGTTGGCCTGACTTATGGCTACACCTTC. This encodes CASTVGLTYGYTF.

The V and J genes are TRBV29-1 and TRBJ1-4; 7 nucleotides line up with TRBD1. Germline V lookup: CDR1 SQVTM, CDR2 ANQGSEA. CDR3 length: 14 amino acids. V lost 1 base and J lost 4; bases outside the gene matches: 3. The CDR3 protein is CSVEAAGGNEKLFF. As DNA, the CDR3 is TGCAGCGTTGAAGCGGCAGGGGGTAATGAAAAACTGTTTTTT.

This CDR3 is CASSLQGRRNSPLHF. CDR3 nucleotides: TGTGCCAGCTCACTACAGGGCCGGCGTAATTCACCCCTCCACTTT. The rearrangement uses TRBV18 and TRBJ1-6, with D possibly TRBD1 on 6 matching bases. The CDR3 covers 15 residues. Germline CDR1 and CDR2: KGHSH and LQKENI. Trimming stripped 4 bases from V and 6 bases from J, with 13 bases between.

The V gene is TRBV5-1, the J gene TRBJ1-2; 7 bases map to TRBD1. CDR1 is SGHRS and CDR2 is YFSETQ in the germline V gene. This CDR3 region has 16 residues. Trimming removed 1 base from V and 4 bases from J; junction bases left unmatched: 10. The chain's CDR3 is CASSLRGGSGIYGYTF. CDR3 DNA sequence: TGCGCCAGCAGCTTGAGAGGGGGCTCTGGGATCTATGGCTACACCTTC.

This sequence joins TRBV27 and TRBJ2-2; D unresolved. The CDR3 length is 16 residues. V was cut by 3 bases and J by 1 base, with 12 bases left in between. Germline values: CDR1 MNHEY, CDR2 SMNVEV (reference sequence). CDR3 sequence reads: CASSFRSIGNTGELFF. The CDR3 nucleotides are TGTGCCAGCAGTTTCAGGTCAATCGGGAACACCGGGGAGCTGTTTTTT.

This chain uses TRBV11-2 with TRBJ1-1; a possible D gene is TRBD1 (5 bases). This CDR3 region has 13 residues. V was pared by 1 base and J by 10 bases, with 13 bases between. The germline V gene encodes CDR1 SGHAT and CDR2 FQNNGV. Here the CDR3 reads CASSLGGRSPAFF. The CDR3 nucleotides read TGTGCCAGCAGCTTAGGGGGGAGGTCCCCAGCTTTCTTT.

The chain recombines TRBV7-8 with TRBJ2-7, with 8 bases lining up with TRBD1. CDR1 and CDR2 from the germline V gene are SGHVS and FQNEAQ. This CDR3 is built from 16 residues. The junction had 5 bases not matched to a gene; V was cut back by 1 base and J by 0 bases. The CDR3 coding sequence is TGTGCCAGCAGCTTAGAGGGACAGGTCTTCTCCTACGAGCAGTACTTC. Its protein product is CASSLEGQVFSYEQYF.

The chain combines TRBV9 with TRBJ2-5, with 7 positions matching TRBD1. With V trimmed by 3 bases and J by 7 bases, 9 bases remained unmatched. CDR3 length: 14 amino acids. Germline V gene data show CDR1 as SGDLS and CDR2 as YYNGEE. The CDR3 reads CASSEGQLKGTQYF. CDR3 sequence (DNA): TGTGCCAGCAGCGAGGGACAGCTAAAAGGGACCCAGTACTTC.

The chain has TRBV18 and TRBJ2-7; D gene unclear. In germline, CDR1 is KGHSH, CDR2 LQKENI. Trimming shortened V by 2 bases and J by 3 bases, and 8 bases separated the two germline ends. CDR3 size: 13 residues. The CDR3 loop is CASSPGQNYEQYF. For the CDR3, the DNA is TGTGCCAGCTCACCAGGCCAGAACTACGAGCAGTACTTC.

The chain joins TRBV19 to TRBJ1-5, with TRBD1 identical over 8 bases. Germline V gives CDR1 LNHDA, CDR2 SQIVND (reference sequence). V lost 7 bases to trimming and J lost 5 bases; unmatched junction nucleotides: 4. The CDR3 loop spans 13 amino acids. The CDR3 region has the DNA TGTGCCAGTACTCCGGACAGGGATCAGCCCCAGCATTTT. Its translation: CASTPDRDQPQHF. Variable domain in full (rest from reference TRBV19 and TRBJ1-5): DGGITQSPKYLFRKEGQNVTLSCEQNLNHDAMYWYRQDPGQGLRLIYYSQIVNDFQKGDIAEGYSVSREKKESFPLTVTSAQKNPTAFYLCASTPDRDQPQHFGDGTRLSIL.

For this clone: This sample also contains other DNA sequences that code for the same CDR3. This rearrangement joins TRBV18 to TRBJ1-1; D call uncertain. This CDR3 is built from 14 residues. The V end lost 5 bases, the J end lost 4 bases, and 14 bases lay between the germline ends. CDR1 KGHSH and CDR2 LQKENI come from the germline V gene. The CDR3 region is CASSTRQSGTEAFF. The DNA for the CDR3 is TGTGCCAGCTCAACGAGACAAAGTGGCACTGAAGCTTTCTTT.

The rearrangement joins TRBV27 to TRBJ1-6, with 7 bases aligning to TRBD1. This CDR3 has 16 amino acids. Germline trimming cut 5 bases from V and 6 bases from J; bases unmatched to any gene: 10. CDR1 and CDR2 from the germline V gene are MNHEY and SMNVEV (reference sequence). The CDR3 DNA follows: TGTGCCAGCAGTCCCCGACAGGGCCAGGCTAATTCACCCCTCCACTTT. This sequence encodes CASSPRQGQANSPLHF.

The CDR3 DNA reads TGTGCCAGCAGTGAAGCGGTCGGGGGTTCGAACTATGGCTACACCTTC. The encoded protein is CASSEAVGGSNYGYTF. The chain carries TRBV25-1 and TRBJ1-2, with D perhaps matching TRBD1 (5 bases). This CDR3 is 16 amino acids long. Germline loops: CDR1 MGHDK, CDR2 SYGVNS. V was cut by 2 bases and J by 2 bases, with 15 bases left in between.

V and J are TRBV7-9 and TRBJ2-5, with D possibly being TRBD2 (6 bases). Matching the DNA end better, TRBJ2-7 makes the J call doubtful. In germline, CDR1 is SEHNR, CDR2 FQNEAQ (reference sequence). The CDR3 totals 13 residues. CDR3 DNA: TGTGCCAGCAGCTTACGGGGAGGTAACGAGCAGTACTTC. It codes for CASSLRGGNEQYF.

The chain joins TRBV6-5 to TRBJ1-3; 10 nucleotides agree with TRBD1. CDR1 is MNHEY, CDR2 SVGAGI, per germline. The CDR3 runs 15 residues. The V gene end was trimmed by 6 bases and the J gene end by 2 bases; junction bases not matched to a gene: 4. The CDR3 DNA follows: TGTGCCAGCAGCACAGACAGGGGGCCTGGAAACACCATATATTTT. Translation gives CASSTDRGPGNTIYF.

The chain's CDR3 is CSVVSGLNQETQYF. In DNA form, the CDR3 reads TGCAGCGTTGTATCGGGGTTAAACCAAGAGACCCAGTACTTC. V usage is TRBV29-1 and J usage is TRBJ2-5, with D perhaps TRBD2 (5 bases). CDR3 length: 14 residues. From germline, CDR1 is SQVTM and CDR2 ANQGSEA. V lost 4 bases to trimming and J lost 0 bases, with 12 bases between them.